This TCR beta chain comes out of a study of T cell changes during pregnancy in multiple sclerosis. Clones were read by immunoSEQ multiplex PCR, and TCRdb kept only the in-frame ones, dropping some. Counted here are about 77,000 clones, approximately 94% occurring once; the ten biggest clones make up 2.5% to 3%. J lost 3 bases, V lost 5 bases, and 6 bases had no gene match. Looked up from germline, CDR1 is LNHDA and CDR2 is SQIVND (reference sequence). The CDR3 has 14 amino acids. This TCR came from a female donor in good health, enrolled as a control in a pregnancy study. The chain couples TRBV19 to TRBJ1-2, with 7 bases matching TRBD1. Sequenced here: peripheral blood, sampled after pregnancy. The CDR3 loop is CASSLTGTDYGYTF. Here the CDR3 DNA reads TGTGCCAGTAGTCTAACCGGGACAGACTATGGCTACACCTTC.